The 30 T cell receptor beta chains listed next were all sequenced from one sample in a study of HIV-infected children after antiretroviral therapy interruption (dated by TCRdb to about 2019). What the treatment or condition label conveys for this sample: PENTA 11 planned treatment interruption arm or continuous ART arm. Library creation used 3' RACE. The instrument given in TCRdb is Illumina MiSeq. TCR libraries were constructed from RNA with a 3' RACE protocol that used unique molecular identifiers to correct for PCR amplification bias. The public reads were reprocessed in TCRdb via fastp at Q25 and MiXCR, keeping in-frame beta chains. Under each unique CDR3 protein, matching rows form one entry showing the most common genes and DNA. For this sample the table gives about 89,000 distinct CDR3 sequences, of which approximately 6.9% were detected only once. The ten largest account for about 1.1% of the sample.

The source material was CD45RA+ CD4+ T cells from PBMCs, pooled from several time points, sampled from a donor given antiretroviral therapy, either interrupted or continuous. Sample cell subset or site, as interpreted from the label and publication: naive CD4+ CD45RA+ CD45RO- T cells. Source of these receptors: a pool of human donors with HIV.

This clonotype has a count of ten or more. The chain has TRBV10-3 and TRBJ2-5, with D perhaps TRBD1 or TRBD2 (5 bases each). V lost 6 bases, J lost 3 bases, and 11 bases lay in between. The CDR3 consists of 13 residues. Germline lookup yields CDR1 ENHRY and CDR2 SYGVKD. CDR3 DNA sequence: TGTGCCATCAGCCGGGACGAGAAAGAGACCCAGTACTTC. It is translated as CAISRDEKETQYF.

This clonotype has at least ten counts. The chain recombines TRBV20-1 with TRBJ1-4; unclear D gene. Trimming removed 7 bases from V and 0 bases from J, with 9 bases in between. Germline CDR1 DFQATT, CDR2 SNEGSKA (reference sequence). The CDR3 loop spans 13 amino acids. The DNA of the CDR3 is TGCAGTGGTGCTTCGTCAACTAATGAAAAACTGTTTTTT. It specifies CSGASSTNEKLFF.

The sample holds many counts of this clonotype. The rearrangement joins TRBV19 to TRBJ1-4, with a tentative D call TRBD1 (5 bases). Per the germline V gene, CDR1 is LNHDA and CDR2 is SQIVND (reference sequence). The CDR3 has 16 residues. V lost 6 bases to trimming and J lost 5 bases, with 19 bases between them. CDR3 sequence reads: CASRRDAGSRNEKLFF. The DNA of the CDR3 is TGTGCCAGTAGAAGAGATGCAGGGTCACGAAATGAAAAACTGTTTTTT.

This clonotype has just a few counts. The chain combines TRBV29-1 with TRBJ2-1; a weak D match, TRBD2 (5 bases). The CDR3 covers 14 residues. Germline CDR1 SQVTM, CDR2 ANQGSEA. Trimming pared 2 bases from V and 1 base from J, leaving 9 bases between. This CDR3 reads CSVERGASYNEQFF. The CDR3 DNA reads as TGCAGCGTTGAACGGGGAGCATCCTACAATGAGCAGTTCTTC.

This clonotype was found a few times. V usage is TRBV3-1 and J usage is TRBJ1-2, with TRBD1 identical over 9 bases. This CDR3 has 17 amino acids. The trim removed 4 bases at V and 6 bases at J, leaving 15 bases unmatched. CDR1 and CDR2 from the germline V gene are LGHDT and YNNKEL (reference sequence). In DNA form, the CDR3 reads TGTGCCAGCAGCCCACAAACCCTATACGGGACAGGGCATGGCTACACCTTC. It encodes CASSPQTLYGTGHGYTF. Filled out from reference TRBV3-1 and TRBJ1-2, the complete variable domain reads DTAVSQTPKYLVTQMGNDKSIKCEQNLGHDTMYWYKQDSKKFLKIMFSYNNKELIINETVPNRFSPKSPDKAHLNLHINSLELGDSAVYFCASSPQTLYGTGHGYTFGSGTRLTVV.

This rearrangement joins TRBV9 to TRBJ1-3; D is ambiguous. Between the trimmed V and J ends, which lost 0 bases and 10 bases, there was a span of 8 bases. Germline CDR1 SGDLS, CDR2 YYNGEE. This CDR3 has 12 amino acids. CDR3 residues: CASSVEEGTIYF. CDR3 coding DNA: TGTGCCAGCAGCGTAGAGGAAGGGACCATATATTTT.

There are many counts of this clonotype. This chain joins TRBV9 and TRBJ1-6; D is ambiguous. The CDR3 spans 14 residues. The germline V and J ends were trimmed by 0 bases and 13 bases, with 14 bases remaining between them. Germline V gene lookup returns CDR1 SGDLS and CDR2 YYNGEE. The CDR3 protein is CASSVGLLVAPLHF. The CDR3 DNA reads as TGTGCCAGCAGCGTAGGTCTCCTAGTGGCGCCCCTCCACTTT.

This clonotype was counted at least ten times. The chain joins TRBV5-1 to TRBJ2-1; D is unclear. Germline-derived CDR1 and CDR2 are SGHRS and YFSETQ. The CDR3 totals 15 residues. V lost 5 bases and J 3 bases, leaving 15 bases between the germline ends. CDR3 sequence: CASRLSYRDYNEQFF. The CDR3 region has the DNA TGCGCCAGCAGACTATCCTACCGCGACTACAATGAGCAGTTCTTC. The full variable domain, with the rest looked up from reference TRBV5-1 and TRBJ2-1, is KAGVTQTPRYLIKTRGQQVTLSCSPISGHRSVSWYQQTPGQGLQFLFEYFSETQRNKGNFPGRFSGRQFSNSRSEMNVSTLELGDSALYLCASRLSYRDYNEQFFGPGTRLTVL.

The sample holds a few counts of this clonotype. V usage is TRBV5-1 and J usage is TRBJ2-5, with 7 bases identical to TRBD1. The trim removed 5 bases at V and 2 bases at J, leaving 3 bases unmatched. Germline CDR1 and CDR2: SGHRS and YFSETQ. The CDR3 covers 13 residues. CDR3 nucleotides: TGCGCCAGCAGACCGGGACAGCAAGAGACCCAGTACTTC. This gives the protein CASRPGQQETQYF.

This clonotype appeared a few times. This chain connects TRBV12-3 or TRBV12-4 to TRBJ2-7, with D maybe TRBD1 (5 bases). This CDR3 is 14 amino acids long. With 2 bases removed from V and 2 bases from J, the gap between germline ends came to 10 bases. This CDR3 is CASSLRGSAYEQYF. Here the CDR3 DNA reads TGTGCCAGCAGTTTAAGGGGTTCTGCCTACGAGCAGTACTTC.

This clonotype was counted many times. The chain employs TRBV6-1 and TRBJ2-1; D gene ambiguous. Trimming took 2 bases from V and 9 from J, leaving 8 bases between them. Germline V gene lookup returns CDR1 MNHNS and CDR2 SASEGT. The CDR3 loop spans 12 amino acids. The CDR3 nucleotides read TGTGCCAGCAGTGAAAGGTTAAGTGAGCAGTTCTTC. Its translation is CASSERLSEQFF.

The rearrangement links TRBV10-3 to TRBJ2-2, with TRBD1 matching 10 bases. CDR1 and CDR2 from the germline V gene are ENHRY and SYGVKD. Losses at the gene ends were 6 bases for V and 5 bases for J; bases not matched to a gene: 6. This CDR3 comprises 15 residues. CDR3 loop: CAIRAGTGVTGELFF. CDR3 sequence (DNA): TGTGCCATCAGAGCCGGGACAGGGGTAACCGGGGAGCTGTTTTTT.

The table lists this clonotype with a few counts. The chain uses TRBV3-1 and TRBJ2-7; TRBD2 is a possible D gene (6 bases). Germline loops: CDR1 LGHDT, CDR2 YNNKEL (reference sequence). V was pared by 1 base and J by 2 bases, with 12 bases between. CDR3 length: 15 amino acids. CDR3 nucleotides: TGTGCCAGCAGCCAAGCCGGGTCGGGGGCCTACGAGCAGTACTTC. As protein: CASSQAGSGAYEQYF.

This clonotype was picked up many times. This rearrangement joins TRBV2 to TRBJ1-1; a weak D match, TRBD1 (6 bases). Germline-derived CDR1 and CDR2 are SNHLY and FYNNEI. Trimming left V 5 bases short and J 2 bases short, with 12 bases between. The CDR3 loop spans 14 amino acids. For the CDR3, the DNA is TGTGCCAGCAGTCTACAGGGATTAAACACTGAAGCTTTCTTT. It specifies CASSLQGLNTEAFF.

This clonotype was found many times. This chain joins TRBV5-1 and TRBJ2-1, with D possibly being TRBD1 (6 bases). The ends were cut back, 0 bases at V and 5 bases at J, with 18 bases in the middle. Germline V gene sequence: CDR1 SGHRS, CDR2 YFSETQ. The CDR3 is made up of 17 amino acids. The DNA for the CDR3 is TGCGCCAGCAGCTTGGTACCGGACAGAGGGTCTAACAATGAGCAGTTCTTC. Translated, it gives CASSLVPDRGSNNEQFF.

This clonotype appeared a few times. The gene calls are TRBV29-1 and TRBJ2-7; no definite D call. Germline V gives CDR1 SQVTM, CDR2 ANQGSEA. V lost 5 bases to trimming and J lost 3 bases, with 20 bases between them. There are 15 residues in the CDR3. The CDR3 sequence: CSVRQLKGTGYEQYF. For the CDR3, the DNA is TGCAGCGTTCGTCAGCTCAAGGGTACGGGCTACGAGCAGTACTTC.

This clonotype was seen ten or more times. An end of the junction does not agree with germline; a read error may underlie this. V and J are TRBV7-6 and TRBJ2-7; 7 bases agree with TRBD2. The CDR3 has 15 amino acids. CDR1 and CDR2 from the germline V gene are SGHVS and FNYEAQ. The CDR3 is CASSLAETGGYEQYF. In DNA, the CDR3 is TGTGCCAGCAGCCTAGCCGAGACGGGGGGCTACGAGCAGTACTTC.

The sample holds many counts of this clonotype. The CDR3 DNA is TGTGCCAGCACCGTTGCCGCGAGCGGCTACACCTTC. Protein product: CASTVAASGYTF. This sequence joins TRBV6-1 and TRBJ1-2; no definite D call. CDR1 MNHNS and CDR2 SASEGT come from the germline V gene. The CDR3 contains 12 residues. The V end lost 7 bases, the J end lost 8 bases, and 14 bases lay between the germline ends.

This clonotype was observed many times. V and J are TRBV19 and TRBJ1-6; a possible D gene is TRBD1 (5 bases). CDR1 LNHDA and CDR2 SQIVND come from the germline V gene (reference sequence). Trimming removed 11 bases at V and 7 bases at J, with 15 bases between. The CDR3 sequence is 13 residues long. The CDR3 sequence is CASARTLNSPLHF. Written as DNA, the CDR3 is TGTGCCTCGGCGCGGACACTGAATTCACCCCTCCACTTT.

There are many counts of this clonotype. The chain has TRBV27 and TRBJ2-1; 9 nucleotides line up with TRBD2. The CDR3 covers 15 residues. The V gene's germline CDR1 is MNHEY and CDR2 SMNVEV (reference sequence). V gave up 2 bases and J gave up 5 bases; unmatched junction bases: 4. The CDR3 DNA reads as TGTGCCAGCAGTTTAAAGGGACTAGCCGACAATGAGCAGTTCTTC. Its translation: CASSLKGLADNEQFF.

In this sample, this clonotype turned up many times. V gene TRBV2 combines with J gene TRBJ1-6, with a tentative D call TRBD1 (6 bases). Trimming cost V 4 bases and J 10 bases, with 14 bases left between them. CDR1 and CDR2 (germline): SNHLY, FYNNEI. This CDR3 has 14 residues. CDR3 amino acids: CASSALGGASPLHF. The CDR3 region has the DNA TGTGCCAGCAGTGCACTCGGGGGCGCGTCACCCCTCCACTTT.

V and J are TRBV12-3 or TRBV12-4 and TRBJ2-5; no definite D call. The CDR3 is 15 amino acids. The V end lost 3 bases, the J end lost 5 bases, and 16 bases lay between the germline ends. CDR3 nucleotides: TGTGCCAGCAGTTTGGCGTTGAGGAGTAGGGAGACCCAGTACTTC. Amino acid sequence: CASSLALRSRETQYF.

This clonotype was counted ten times or more. The chain couples TRBV19 to TRBJ2-1; 11 nucleotides line up with TRBD2. Unmatched junction bases numbered 9, after V lost 4 bases and J lost 7 bases. The CDR3 is 16 residues long. CDR1 is LNHDA, CDR2 SQIVND, per germline (reference sequence). The DNA for the CDR3 is TGTGCCAGTAGTACCAGGACTAGCGGGCCAGAGAATGAGCAGTTCTTC. Translating it yields CASSTRTSGPENEQFF.

Many counts were recorded for this clonotype. The chain has TRBV7-2 and TRBJ2-2; D not certain. This CDR3 is 12 amino acids long. Germline V CDR1 and CDR2: SGHTA, FQGNSA. The CDR3 nucleotides are TGTGCTGACGCGCAGCCCTCCGGGGAGCTGTTTTTT. Protein product: CADAQPSGELFF.

J is TRBJ2-2 and V is TRBV6-5; maybe TRBD1 (6 bases). This CDR3 spans 14 amino acids. The ends were cut back, 0 bases at V and 8 bases at J, with 10 bases in the middle. Germline values: CDR1 MNHEY, CDR2 SVGAGI. Written as DNA, the CDR3 is TGTGCCAGCAGTTACTCGTCCGACAGGGGGGAGCTGTTTTTT. It yields the protein CASSYSSDRGELFF.

This clonotype was seen repeatedly, ten times or more. The rearrangement joins TRBV20-1 to TRBJ2-1; D is perhaps TRBD1 or TRBD2 (5 bases each). CDR1 is DFQATT and CDR2 is SNEGSKA in the germline V gene (reference sequence). V dropped 5 bases and J dropped 0 bases, with 17 bases sitting between them. The CDR3 consists of 16 residues. CDR3 sequence reads: CSAQGTVKSSYNEQFF. As DNA, the CDR3 is TGCAGTGCTCAAGGGACCGTTAAGAGCTCCTACAATGAGCAGTTCTTC.

This clonotype was detected many times. The rearrangement joins TRBV12-3 or TRBV12-4 to TRBJ1-2; a weak D match, TRBD1 (6 bases). The CDR3 contains 14 residues. The V and J ends lost 4 bases and 8 bases respectively, with 17 bases between them. CDR3 sequence (DNA): TGTGCCAGCAGTTCCTCGGGGGGCGCGGGAGGCTACACCTTC. This translates into CASSSSGGAGGYTF.

This clonotype was seen repeatedly, ten times or more. V and J are TRBV24-1 and TRBJ2-1; D might be TRBD1 or TRBD2, each matching 6 bases. CDR1 KGHDR and CDR2 SFDVKD come from the germline V gene. The V and J ends lost 2 bases and 9 bases respectively, with 13 bases between them. The CDR3 is 14 residues long. CDR3 nucleotides: TGTGCCACCAGTGATTACAGGGAGGTTGGTGAGCAGTTCTTC. It encodes CATSDYREVGEQFF.

V and J are TRBV27 and TRBJ1-6; D remains unclear. This CDR3 is 13 amino acids long. The germline V gene encodes CDR1 MNHEY and CDR2 SMNVEV (reference sequence). V was cut by 3 bases and J by 7 bases, with 7 bases left in between. In DNA, the CDR3 is TGTGCCAGCAGTTTCCGAGCAAATTCACCCCTCCACTTT. Translation: CASSFRANSPLHF.

The chain has TRBV12-3 or TRBV12-4 and TRBJ1-6; no firm D call. V was trimmed by 3 bases and J by 7 bases, leaving 22 bases between them. This CDR3 is built from 18 residues. The CDR3 spells CASSFSFRQALVNSPLHF. CDR3 DNA sequence: TGTGCCAGCAGTTTTAGCTTTAGGCAGGCTCTTGTAAATTCACCCCTCCACTTT.